These 21 T cell receptor beta chains were sequenced from one sample in a study of blood T cell repertoires in COVID-19. Assay: immunoSEQ multiplex PCR; the TCRdb copy retains only in-frame clones and omits some. The sample shows approximately 330,000 clones, 87% of them seen only once. The source material was peripheral blood. The receptors here all came from a man in his thirties or forties with COVID-19, enrolled during active disease.

Here the CDR3 DNA reads TGTGCCAGTAGTCGGGGATTTCCTAGCTCGGCCCCGGTATACGAGCAGTACTTC. This gives the protein CASSRGFPSSAPVYEQYF. The chain recombines TRBV19 with TRBJ2-7; possible D gene TRBD2, 5 bases. Trimming stripped 5 bases from V and 4 bases from J, with 27 bases between. The length of the CDR3 is 18 residues. The V gene's germline CDR1 is LNHDA and CDR2 SQIVND (reference sequence).

J is TRBJ2-2 and V is TRBV19; D may be TRBD1 (6 bases). The CDR3 spans 15 residues. Trimming took off 5 bases at V and 4 bases at J, with 14 bases between the two ends. Germline V CDR1 and CDR2: LNHDA, SQIVND (reference sequence). Written as DNA, the CDR3 is TGTGCCAGTAGTCCCCCCGACAGGCTCACCGGGGAGCTGTTTTTT. Protein sequence: CASSPPDRLTGELFF.

The chain combines TRBV6-5 with TRBJ2-5, with D hard to call. The germline V gene encodes CDR1 MNHEY and CDR2 SVGAGI. The CDR3 loop spans 15 amino acids. Trimming took off 2 bases at V and 5 bases at J, with 15 bases between the two ends. The CDR3 bases are TGTGCCAGCAGTTACGAAGGAGTTAGTAGGGAGACCCAGTACTTC. This translates into CASSYEGVSRETQYF.

The CDR3 protein is CASSPPQGAKETQYF. The CDR3, as DNA: TGTGCCAGCTCACCACCGCAGGGGGCAAAAGAGACCCAGTACTTC. The gene calls are TRBV18 and TRBJ2-5; 8 bases agree with TRBD1. The junction had 3 bases not matched to a gene; V was cut back by 0 bases and J by 3 bases. The germline V gene encodes CDR1 KGHSH and CDR2 LQKENI. CDR3 length: 15 amino acids.

The genes are TRBV2 and TRBJ1-5; D is possibly TRBD1 (6 bases). Germline V CDR1 and CDR2: SNHLY, FYNNEI. V lost 7 bases and J 5 bases, leaving 12 bases between the germline ends. This CDR3 has 13 amino acids. The CDR3 DNA reads as TGTGCCAGCAACCGGGACACCTATCAGCCCCAGCATTTT. Its translation is CASNRDTYQPQHF.

The rearrangement links TRBV5-4 to TRBJ2-2; 7 positions match TRBD1. Trimming removed 2 bases from V and 3 bases from J; junction bases left unmatched: 4. The CDR3 spans 15 residues. CDR1 is SGHNT, CDR2 YYREEE, per germline (reference sequence). CDR3 DNA: TGTGCCAGCAGCTTTGACAGGGCCTACACCGGGGAGCTGTTTTTT. Its translation: CASSFDRAYTGELFF.

The CDR3 spells CASSLGDSLAKNIQYF. CDR3 nucleotide sequence: TGTGCCAGCAGCTTGGGGGACAGCCTAGCCAAAAACATTCAGTACTTC. The chain carries TRBV5-4 and TRBJ2-4, with TRBD1 identical over 7 bases. CDR3 length: 16 amino acids. Germline V gene sequence: CDR1 SGHNT, CDR2 YYREEE (reference sequence). The J segment lost 0 bases and the V segment lost 0 bases, leaving 3 bases of the junction unmatched. The whole variable domain, filled in from reference TRBV5-4 and TRBJ2-4, reads ETGVTQSPTHLIKTRGQQVTLRCSSQSGHNTVSWYQQALGQGPQFIFQYYREEENGRGNFPPRFSGLQFPNYSSELNVNALELDDSALYLCASSLGDSLAKNIQYFGAGTRLSVL.

V and J are TRBV9 and TRBJ2-4; 7 bases are shared with TRBD1. From germline, CDR1 is SGDLS and CDR2 YYNGEE. V was pared by 0 bases and J by 6 bases, with 3 bases of the junction left unmatched. The CDR3 has 14 amino acids. The CDR3 reads CASSVGGGSNIQYF. CDR3 bases: TGTGCCAGCAGCGTAGGAGGGGGCTCAAACATTCAGTACTTC.

The table lists this clone with a count of one. V gene TRBV7-9 combines with J gene TRBJ1-1; 11 nucleotides align to TRBD1. The length of the CDR3 is 15 residues. Per germline, CDR1 SEHNR and CDR2 FQNEAQ (reference sequence). With 5 bases clipped from V and 5 bases from J, the junction kept 7 bases outside the gene matches. CDR3 DNA: TGTGCCAGCAGCCCAGGACAGGGGGCTGAGACTGAAGCTTTCTTT. It is translated as CASSPGQGAETEAFF.

V gene TRBV5-1 combines with J gene TRBJ2-5; 10 nucleotides line up with TRBD1. The CDR3 runs 15 residues. Germline CDR1 reads SGHRS; CDR2 reads YFSETQ. The ends lost 4 bases at V and 5 bases at J; junction bases unmatched: 8. The CDR3 sequence is CASSQGGTGVETQYF. DNA for the CDR3: TGCGCCAGCAGCCAGGGAGGGACAGGGGTGGAGACCCAGTACTTC.

This chain joins TRBV24-1 and TRBJ1-2, with D maybe TRBD1 (6 bases). The CDR3 totals 12 residues. V lost 9 bases and J 4 bases, leaving 11 bases between the germline ends. Looked up from germline, CDR1 is KGHDR and CDR2 is SFDVKD. The CDR3 nucleotides are TGTGCCACCTCCGACAGGAGCTATGGCTACACCTTC. Its protein is CATSDRSYGYTF.

The chain recombines TRBV5-4 with TRBJ1-1; 9 bases align to TRBD1. The junction had 15 bases not matched to a gene; V was cut back by 4 bases and J by 11 bases. From germline, CDR1 is SGHNT and CDR2 YYREEE (reference sequence). This CDR3 region has 15 residues. This CDR3 is CASSAPGQGALSAFF. The CDR3 DNA is TGTGCCAGCAGCGCCCCGGGACAGGGAGCACTATCGGCTTTCTTT.

In DNA, the CDR3 is TGTGCCAGAGTCGACAGGGATCAGCCCCAGCATTTT. Translation gives CARVDRDQPQHF. The chain uses TRBV9 and TRBJ1-5, with TRBD1 matching 7 bases. This CDR3 comprises 12 residues. The trim removed 8 bases at V and 5 bases at J, leaving 4 bases unmatched. Per germline, CDR1 SGDLS and CDR2 YYNGEE.

This sequence joins TRBV3-1 (or the pseudogene TRBV3-2) and TRBJ2-7; no clear D. This CDR3 has 12 residues. Trimming removed 0 bases at V and 5 bases at J, with 5 bases between. Looked up from germline, CDR1 is LGHDT and CDR2 is YNNKEL (reference sequence). The DNA of the CDR3 is TGTGCCAGCAGCCAAGATGCGAACGAGCAGTACTTC. This codes for CASSQDANEQYF.

The rearrangement uses TRBV4-1 and TRBJ2-7; a possible D gene is TRBD2 (5 bases). Germline CDR1 and CDR2: MGHRA and YSYEKL. The ends were cut back, 3 bases at V and 6 bases at J, with 12 bases in the middle. The CDR3 is 13 residues long. The CDR3 DNA reads TGCGCCAGCAGCCACCTGCGGGCGCCCGAGCAGTACTTC. Translation: CASSHLRAPEQYF.

This chain uses TRBV5-6 with TRBJ2-4; the D gene is possibly TRBD1 (6 bases). V was trimmed by 7 bases and J by 4 bases, leaving 18 bases between them. The CDR3 runs 15 residues. Germline CDR1 SGHDT, CDR2 YYEEEE. CDR3 sequence: CASYRVGNRKNIQYF. In nucleotides, the CDR3 is TGTGCCAGCTACAGGGTTGGGAATAGGAAAAACATTCAGTACTTC.

Concerning this clone itself: The same CDR3 can be traced to other DNA sequences in this sample. The chain recombines TRBV9 with TRBJ2-2; D might be TRBD2 (6 bases). Germline V gives CDR1 SGDLS, CDR2 YYNGEE. The length of the CDR3 is 14 residues. With 2 bases removed from V and 2 bases from J, the gap between germline ends came to 7 bases. CDR3 protein: CASSVGTNTGELFF. CDR3 coding DNA: TGTGCCAGCAGCGTCGGGACTAACACCGGGGAGCTGTTTTTT.

The chain combines TRBV2 with TRBJ2-5, with TRBD1 identical over 9 bases. The CDR3 runs to 15 residues. The V gene end was trimmed by 7 bases and the J gene end by 5 bases; junction bases not matched to a gene: 11. Germline CDR1 is SNHLY and CDR2 is FYNNEI. The CDR3: CASTYRDREYETQYF. CDR3 bases: TGTGCCAGCACGTACCGGGACAGGGAGTATGAGACCCAGTACTTC.

CDR3 sequence: CASGPDRGETQYF. In nucleotides, the CDR3 is TGTGCTAGTGGCCCCGACAGGGGAGAGACCCAGTACTTC. The chain links TRBV12-5 to TRBJ2-5; 8 bases are shared with TRBD1. The CDR3 sequence is 13 residues long. Germline CDR1 reads LGHNT; CDR2 reads FRNRAP. V shed 6 bases, J shed 4 bases, and the junction held 4 bases outside the gene matches.

The chain has TRBV3-1 (or the pseudogene TRBV3-2) and TRBJ2-7; D ambiguous. This CDR3 has 12 amino acids. Germline loops: CDR1 LGHDT, CDR2 YNNKEL (reference sequence). The V gene lost 8 bases and the J gene lost 1 base, with 9 bases spanning the gap. The CDR3 reads CASSWASYEQYF. The CDR3 bases are TGTGCCAGCTCTTGGGCTTCCTACGAGCAGTACTTC.

This clone occurred a few times. In the same sample, other DNA sequences code for this CDR3. The chain combines TRBV11-2 with TRBJ2-7; D uncertain. The germline V gene encodes CDR1 SGHAT and CDR2 FQNNGV. V was cut by 5 bases and J by 2 bases, with 4 bases left in between. This CDR3 contains 11 residues. The CDR3 is CASSPAYEQYF. The CDR3 DNA reads as TGTGCCAGCAGCCCCGCCTACGAGCAGTACTTC. The full variable domain, rest sourced from reference TRBV11-2 and TRBJ2-7, is EAGVAQSPRYKIIEKRQSVAFWCNPISGHATLYWYQQILGQGPKLLIQFQNNGVVDDSQLPKDRFSAERLKGVDSTLKIQPAKLEDSAVYLCASSPAYEQYFGPGTRLTVT.